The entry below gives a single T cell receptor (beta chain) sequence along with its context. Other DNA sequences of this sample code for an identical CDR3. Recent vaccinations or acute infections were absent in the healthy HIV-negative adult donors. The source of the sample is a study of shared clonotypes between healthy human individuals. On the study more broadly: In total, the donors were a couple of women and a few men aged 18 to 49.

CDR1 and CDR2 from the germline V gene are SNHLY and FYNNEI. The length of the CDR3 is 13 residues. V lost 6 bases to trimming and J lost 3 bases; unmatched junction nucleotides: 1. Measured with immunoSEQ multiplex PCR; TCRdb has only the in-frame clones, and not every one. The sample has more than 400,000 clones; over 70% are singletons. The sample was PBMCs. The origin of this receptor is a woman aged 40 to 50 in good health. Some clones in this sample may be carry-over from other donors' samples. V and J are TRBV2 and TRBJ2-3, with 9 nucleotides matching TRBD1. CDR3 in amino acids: CASSGQGTDTQYF. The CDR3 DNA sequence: TGTGCCAGCAGCGGACAGGGGACAGATACGCAGTATTTT.